The clone carrying this TCR beta chain occurred many times. No antigen is known for it. The data stem from a study of metastatic and nonmetastatic thyroid tumors. Study as a whole: Repertoire data that came from the blood and tumor or nodule tissue of malignant and benign thyroid patients were compared.

As handled by the study authors: The study built a papillary thyroid cancer distant-metastasis classifier from CDR3 differences across clinicopathological groups. MiXCR re-clonotyped the PCR reads for TCRdb. V and J calls and clone size were set by TCRdb, not the authors. The sample lists about 38,000 clones, around 30% seen once, with 9.5% to 13% in the top ten. Nobody among the patients had been given any treatment before thyroid surgery. Study-wide points: Relative to benign nodules, malignant thyroid tumors were reportedly characterized by significantly elevated TCR beta diversity in blood and tumor.

The germline CDR1 and CDR2 sequences are MNHNS and SASEGT. The CDR3 spans 15 residues. The V gene lost 6 bases and the J gene lost 8 bases, with 22 bases spanning the gap. Source material: blood. The chain has TRBV6-1 and TRBJ1-2; TRBD1 is a possible D gene (5 bases). This clonotype was sampled from a male donor with papillary thyroid cancer or a benign thyroid nodule (not recorded which). Some clones in this sample may be carry-over from other donors' samples. CDR3 residues: CASSERIGDERGYTF. CDR3 DNA sequence: TGTGCCAGCAGCGAGCGGATCGGGGACGAGAGGGGCTACACCTTC.